This record concerns one T cell receptor beta chain sequence. Its target is not known. The data belong to a study of a mutant IDH1 vaccine in newly diagnosed glioma. Study-level background: Patients began vaccination 4-6 weeks after radiotherapy alone, or with temozolomide cycles. Patients were pretreated with radiotherapy, temozolomide, or both, mostly both. Treated patients showed a male proportion of approximately 62%, a female proportion of roughly 40%, and a mean age of 40.4 years.

Profiled with immunoSEQ multiplex PCR; TCRdb holds only in-frame clones, not every one. The data contain roughly 39,000 clones, 70% to 80% of them singletons. Indicated time point: week 5, during vaccination. Each vaccine dose was 300 ug of mutant IDH1 20-mer peptide, with topical imiquimod. The source material was PBMCs, sampled from a glioma patient whose treatment included an IDH1 peptide vaccine. The receptor comes from a man aged 35 to 55 with glioma.

The CDR3 loop reads CASRGGAGETQYF. The CDR3, as DNA: TGTGCCAGCAGGGGGGGCGCAGGGGAGACCCAGTACTTC. This chain connects TRBV6-6 to TRBJ2-5; D could derive from TRBD1 or TRBD2 (6 bases each). Germline-derived CDR1 and CDR2 are MNHNY and SVGAGI (reference sequence). The CDR3 extends over 13 amino acids. Trimming shortened V by 6 bases and J by 5 bases, and 13 bases separated the two germline ends.